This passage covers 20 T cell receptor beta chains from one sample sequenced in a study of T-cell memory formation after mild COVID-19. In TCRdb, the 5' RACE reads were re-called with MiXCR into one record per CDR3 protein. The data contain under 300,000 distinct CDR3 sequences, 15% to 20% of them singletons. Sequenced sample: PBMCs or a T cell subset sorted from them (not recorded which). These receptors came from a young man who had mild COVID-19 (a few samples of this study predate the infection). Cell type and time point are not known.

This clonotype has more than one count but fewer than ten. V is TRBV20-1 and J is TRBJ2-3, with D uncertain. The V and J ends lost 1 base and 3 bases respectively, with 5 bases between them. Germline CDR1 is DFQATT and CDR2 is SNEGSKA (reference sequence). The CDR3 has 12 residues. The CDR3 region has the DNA TGCAGTGCTAGAGTACGGACAGATACGCAGTATTTT. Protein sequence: CSARVRTDTQYF.

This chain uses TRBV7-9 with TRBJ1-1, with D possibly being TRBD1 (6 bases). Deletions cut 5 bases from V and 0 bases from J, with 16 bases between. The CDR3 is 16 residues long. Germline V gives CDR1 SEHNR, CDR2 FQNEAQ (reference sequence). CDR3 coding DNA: TGTGCCAGCAGCGCCCCCCCAACAGGGATGAACACTGAAGCTTTCTTT. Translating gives CASSAPPTGMNTEAFF.

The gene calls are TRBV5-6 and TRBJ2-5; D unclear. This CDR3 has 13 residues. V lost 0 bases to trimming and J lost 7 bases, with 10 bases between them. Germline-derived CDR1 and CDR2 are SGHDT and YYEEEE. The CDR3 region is CASSLVRVGTQYF. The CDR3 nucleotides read TGTGCCAGCAGCTTGGTTCGAGTTGGGACCCAGTACTTC.

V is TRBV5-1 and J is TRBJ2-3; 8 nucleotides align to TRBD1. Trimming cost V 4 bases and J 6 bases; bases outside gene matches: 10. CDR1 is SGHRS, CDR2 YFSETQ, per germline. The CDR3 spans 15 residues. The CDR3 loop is CASSLVDRAGDTQYF. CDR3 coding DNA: TGCGCCAGCAGCCTGGTGGACAGGGCAGGGGATACGCAGTATTTT.

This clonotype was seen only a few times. CDR3 sequence: CSASEGRDTGELFF. The CDR3 bases are TGCAGTGCTAGTGAGGGACGGGACACCGGGGAGCTGTTTTTT. This chain links TRBV20-1 with TRBJ2-2; D is possibly TRBD1 or TRBD2 (5 bases each). This CDR3 is 14 amino acids long. Germline CDR1 and CDR2: DFQATT and SNEGSKA (reference sequence). V was pared by 3 bases and J by 3 bases, with 11 bases between.

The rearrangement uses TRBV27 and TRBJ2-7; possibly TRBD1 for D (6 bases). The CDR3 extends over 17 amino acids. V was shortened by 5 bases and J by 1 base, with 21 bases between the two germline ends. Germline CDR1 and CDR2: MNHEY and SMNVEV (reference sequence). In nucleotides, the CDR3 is TGTGCCAGCAGTCAAACGCTCGGGACATCTCTTTCCTACGAGCAGTACGTC. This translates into CASSQTLGTSLSYEQYV.

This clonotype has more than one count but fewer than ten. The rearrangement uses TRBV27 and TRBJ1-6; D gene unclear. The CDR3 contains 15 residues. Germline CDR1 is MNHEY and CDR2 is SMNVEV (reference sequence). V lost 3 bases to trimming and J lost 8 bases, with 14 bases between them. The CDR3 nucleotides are TGTGCCAGCAGTTTGGAAGGTTTTGTGGATTCACCCCTCCACTTT. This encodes CASSLEGFVDSPLHF.

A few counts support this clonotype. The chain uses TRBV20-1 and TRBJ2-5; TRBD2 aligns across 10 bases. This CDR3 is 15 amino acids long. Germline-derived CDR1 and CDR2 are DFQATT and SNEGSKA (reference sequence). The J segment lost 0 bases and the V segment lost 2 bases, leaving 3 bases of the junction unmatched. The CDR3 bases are TGCAGTGCTAGAAGTAGCGGGGGGTACCAAGAGACCCAGTACTTC. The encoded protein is CSARSSGGYQETQYF.

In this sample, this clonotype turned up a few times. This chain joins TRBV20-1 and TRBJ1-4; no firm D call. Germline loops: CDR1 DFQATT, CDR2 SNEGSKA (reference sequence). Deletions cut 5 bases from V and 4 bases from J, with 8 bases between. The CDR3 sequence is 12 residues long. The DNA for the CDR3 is TGCAGTGCTTCGGACGTTAATGAAAAACTGTTTTTT. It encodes CSASDVNEKLFF.

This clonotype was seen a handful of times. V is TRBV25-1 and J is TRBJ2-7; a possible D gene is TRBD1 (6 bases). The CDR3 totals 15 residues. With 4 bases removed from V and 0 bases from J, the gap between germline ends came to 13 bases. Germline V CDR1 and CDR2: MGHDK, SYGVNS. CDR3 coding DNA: TGTGCCAGCAGTGCCAACCGGGACACCTCCTACGAGCAGTACTTC. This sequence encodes CASSANRDTSYEQYF.

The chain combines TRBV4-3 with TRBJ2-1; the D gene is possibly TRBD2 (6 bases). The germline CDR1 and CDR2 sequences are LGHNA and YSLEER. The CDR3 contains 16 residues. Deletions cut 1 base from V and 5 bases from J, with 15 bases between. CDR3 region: CASSQVAGLSNNEQFF. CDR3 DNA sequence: TGCGCCAGCAGCCAAGTCGCGGGACTGAGCAACAATGAGCAGTTCTTC.

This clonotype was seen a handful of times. CDR3 bases: TGCGCCAGCAGCTTGGGCAGAAGAGATTCACCCCTCCACTTT. It specifies CASSLGRRDSPLHF. The V call is TRBV5-1, the J call TRBJ1-6; D is uncertain. With 0 bases removed from V and 8 bases from J, the gap between germline ends came to 9 bases. Germline V gene lookup returns CDR1 SGHRS and CDR2 YFSETQ. The CDR3 consists of 14 residues.

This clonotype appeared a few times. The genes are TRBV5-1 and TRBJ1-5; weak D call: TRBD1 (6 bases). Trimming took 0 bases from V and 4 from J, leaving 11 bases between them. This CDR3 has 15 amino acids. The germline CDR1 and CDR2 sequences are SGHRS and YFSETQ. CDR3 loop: CASSLDQGLNQPQHF. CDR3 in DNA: TGCGCCAGCAGCTTGGATCAGGGGTTAAATCAGCCCCAGCATTTT. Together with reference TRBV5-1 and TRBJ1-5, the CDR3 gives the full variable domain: KAGVTQTPRYLIKTRGQQVTLSCSPISGHRSVSWYQQTPGQGLQFLFEYFSETQRNKGNFPGRFSGRQFSNSRSEMNVSTLELGDSALYLCASSLDQGLNQPQHFGDGTRLSIL.

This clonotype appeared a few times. The CDR3 protein is CATSAPGTGGHTQYF. CDR3 DNA sequence: TGTGCCACCAGTGCCCCCGGGACAGGGGGTCATACGCAGTATTTT. This chain joins TRBV24-1 and TRBJ2-3, with 11 bases aligning to TRBD1. J lost 7 bases, V lost 5 bases, and 7 bases had no gene match. The germline CDR1 and CDR2 sequences are KGHDR and SFDVKD. This CDR3 spans 15 amino acids.

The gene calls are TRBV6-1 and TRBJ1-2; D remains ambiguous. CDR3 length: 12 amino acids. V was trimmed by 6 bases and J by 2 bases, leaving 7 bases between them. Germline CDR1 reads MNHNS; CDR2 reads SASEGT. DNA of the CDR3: TGTGCCAGCAGGGAACCGAACTATGGCTACACCTTC. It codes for CASREPNYGYTF.

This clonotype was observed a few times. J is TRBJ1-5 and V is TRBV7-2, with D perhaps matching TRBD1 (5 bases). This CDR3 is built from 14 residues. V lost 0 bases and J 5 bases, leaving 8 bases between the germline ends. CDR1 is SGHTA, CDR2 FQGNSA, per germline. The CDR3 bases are TGTGCCAGCAGCTTAGCGGCAGGGTATCAGCCCCAGCATTTT. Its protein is CASSLAAGYQPQHF.

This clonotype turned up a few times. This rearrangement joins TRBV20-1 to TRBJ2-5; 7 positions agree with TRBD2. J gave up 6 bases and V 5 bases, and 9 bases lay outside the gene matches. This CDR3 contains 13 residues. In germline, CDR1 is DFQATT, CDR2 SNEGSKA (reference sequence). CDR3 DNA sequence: TGCAGTGCTCCAGGAAGCGGGGCGAAGACCCAGTACTTC. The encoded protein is CSAPGSGAKTQYF.

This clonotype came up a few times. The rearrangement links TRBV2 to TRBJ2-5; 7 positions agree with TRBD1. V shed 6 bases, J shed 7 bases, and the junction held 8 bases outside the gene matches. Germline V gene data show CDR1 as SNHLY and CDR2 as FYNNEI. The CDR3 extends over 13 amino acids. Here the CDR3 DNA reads TGTGCCAGCAGCGGGGACAGAGGGCGGACCCAGTACTTC. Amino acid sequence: CASSGDRGRTQYF.

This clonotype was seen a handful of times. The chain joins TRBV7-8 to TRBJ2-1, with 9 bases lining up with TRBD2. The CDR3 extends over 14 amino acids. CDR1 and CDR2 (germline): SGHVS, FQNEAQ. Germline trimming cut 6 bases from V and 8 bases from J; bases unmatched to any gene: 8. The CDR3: CASRPAGGSYEQFF. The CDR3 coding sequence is TGTGCCAGCAGGCCAGCGGGGGGCAGCTATGAGCAGTTCTTC. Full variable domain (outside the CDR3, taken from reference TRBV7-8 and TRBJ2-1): GAGVSQSPRYKVAKRGQDVALRCDPISGHVSLFWYQQALGQGPEFLTYFQNEAQLDKSGLPSDRFFAERPEGSVSTLKIQRTQQEDSAVYLCASRPAGGSYEQFFGPGTRLTVL.

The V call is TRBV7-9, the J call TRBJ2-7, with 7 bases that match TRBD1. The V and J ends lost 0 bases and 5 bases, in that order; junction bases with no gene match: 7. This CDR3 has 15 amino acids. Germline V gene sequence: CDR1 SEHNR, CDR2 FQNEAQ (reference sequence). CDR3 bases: TGTGCCAGCAGCTTAGCCCCGACAGGGACCGACGAGCAGTACTTC. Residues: CASSLAPTGTDEQYF.